The rows below give T cell receptor beta chains drawn from one sample of a study of T cell responses to AZD1222 COVID-19 vaccine. The repertoire was sequenced with immunoSEQ multiplex PCR; TCRdb's copy has only in-frame clones and lacks some. There are around 190,000 clones in the sample; 85% to 90% occur only once, and roughly 0.5% lies in the top ten. The starting material was peripheral blood, obtained on day 0 of AZD1222 vaccination. The receptors originated from an adult in good health. The CDR3 runs from the conserved cysteine through the conserved F or W. The D gene is left open where the match is weak. The size entry is marked missing in some rows and otherwise reads once, few, many or a size class.

v_call	j_call	d_call	clone_size	cdr3_aa	cdr3_nt
TRBV14	TRBJ1-5	.	.	CASSQAQGGGQHF	TGTGCCAGCAGCCAAGCGCAAGGGGGGGGCCAGCATTTT
TRBV20-1	TRBJ2-5	.	.	CSAEDGETQYF	TGCAGTGCCGAGGATGGAGAGACCCAGTACTTC
TRBV5-1	TRBJ2-4	.	.	CASSFAEVGIQYF	TGCGCCAGCAGCTTTGCGGAGGTGGGCATTCAGTACTTC
TRBV30	TRBJ1-5	TRBD1	.	CAWSGGQGRNQPQHF	TGTGCCTGGAGTGGGGGACAGGGTCGGAATCAGCCCCAGCATTTT
TRBV6-4	TRBJ1-1	.	.	CASSDSVWGATEAFF	TGTGCCAGCAGTGACTCGGTGTGGGGGGCAACTGAAGCTTTCTTT
TRBV2	TRBJ1-2	.	.	CASSARMSNYGYTF	TGTGCCAGCAGCGCGCGAATGTCCAACTATGGCTACACCTTC
TRBV2	TRBJ1-5	TRBD1	.	CASSPGQGYQPQHF	TGTGCCAGCAGCCCGGGACAGGGGTACCAGCCCCAGCATTTT
TRBV10-1	TRBJ2-3	TRBD1	.	CASRAGQGPTDTQYF	TGCGCCAGCAGGGCGGGACAGGGACCCACAGATACGCAGTATTTT
TRBV21-1	TRBJ2-2	.	.	CASSAPPGRSSTGELFF	TGTGCCAGCAGCGCCCCCCCGGGACGGAGTTCGACCGGGGAGCTGTTTTTT
TRBV4-2	TRBJ2-1	TRBD2	.	CASSQGLAGTNEQFF	TGTGCCAGCAGCCAAGGGCTAGCGGGAACCAATGAGCAGTTCTTC
TRBV24-1	TRBJ2-5	.	.	CATSGAETQYF	TGTGCCACCAGTGGAGCAGAGACCCAGTACTTC
TRBV6-5	TRBJ1-2	TRBD1	.	CASKKDRGGEGYTF	TGTGCCAGCAAGAAGGACAGGGGCGGTGAGGGCTACACCTTC
TRBV19	TRBJ1-2	TRBD1	.	CAAQGVNHGYTF	TGTGCCGCACAGGGGGTCAACCATGGCTACACCTTC
TRBV11-3	TRBJ2-7	.	.	CASSSEWGEQYF	TGTGCCAGCAGCTCAGAATGGGGCGAGCAGTACTTC
TRBV15	TRBJ2-1	.	.	CATSRGAGDYNEQFF	TGTGCCACCAGCAGAGGGGCAGGGGATTACAATGAGCAGTTCTTC
TRBV2	TRBJ2-2	.	.	CASLLGGLNTGELFF	TGTGCCAGCCTGTTGGGCGGCTTAAACACCGGGGAGCTGTTTTTT
TRBV11-3	TRBJ2-3	TRBD2	.	CASSLRGRAGVKDTQYF	TGTGCCAGCAGCTTACGTGGCAGAGCGGGAGTCAAAGATACGCAGTATTTT
TRBV19	TRBJ1-2	.	.	CASSPDGNYGYTF	TGTGCCAGTAGTCCGGACGGGAACTATGGCTACACCTTC
TRBV21-1	TRBJ2-7	.	.	CASSKAGLAESSYEQYF	TGTGCCAGCAGCAAAGCGGGACTAGCGGAGAGCTCCTACGAGCAGTACTTC
TRBV7-9	TRBJ2-1	.	.	CASSLELGLFF	TGTGCCAGCAGCTTAGAACTTGGTCTGTTCTTC
TRBV5-1	TRBJ2-5	.	.	CASSSPGSQKTQYF	TGCGCCAGCAGCTCCCCGGGGAGTCAAAAGACCCAGTACTTC
TRBV19	TRBJ1-6	.	.	CASNRRGDSPLHF	TGTGCCAGTAATCGGAGGGGGGATTCACCCCTCCACTTT
TRBV30	TRBJ2-5	.	.	CAWSVRARETQYF	TGTGCCTGGAGTGTACGGGCGCGAGAGACCCAGTACTTC
TRBV10-3	TRBJ1-1	TRBD1	few	CAISADRGGTEAFF	TGTGCCATCAGTGCCGACAGGGGGGGGACTGAAGCTTTCTTT
TRBV3-1/TRBV3-2	TRBJ1-2	TRBD1	.	CASQGGGSGYTF	TGTGCCAGCCAAGGGGGCGGTTCCGGCTACACCTTC
TRBV19	TRBJ1-5	.	.	CASSIGRSPANQPQHF	TGTGCCAGTAGTATAGGTCGCAGCCCGGCCAATCAGCCCCAGCATTTT
TRBV9	TRBJ1-4	.	.	CASSAEGQRDEKLFF	TGTGCCAGCAGCGCCGAGGGACAAAGAGATGAAAAACTGTTTTTT
TRBV9	TRBJ1-5	.	.	CASSPQGGGAGQPQHF	TGTGCCAGCAGCCCGCAAGGTGGGGGGGCCGGTCAGCCCCAGCATTTT
TRBV6-2/TRBV6-3	TRBJ1-6	TRBD1	.	CASSETQGSNSPLHF	TGTGCCAGCAGCGAAACACAGGGGTCGAATTCACCCCTCCACTTT
TRBV6-4	TRBJ2-5	.	.	CASTERVGGETQYF	TGTGCCAGCACTGAGCGGGTAGGGGGAGAGACCCAGTACTTC
TRBV28	TRBJ1-6	.	.	CASSQSNNSPLHF	TGTGCCAGCAGTCAGAGTAATAATTCACCCCTCCACTTT
TRBV7-6	TRBJ1-1	TRBD1	.	CASSLAGQGAGAFF	TGTGCCAGCAGCTTAGCGGGACAGGGGGCAGGGGCTTTCTTT
TRBV6-5	TRBJ1-5	TRBD1	.	CASRDRVSNQPQHF	TGTGCCAGCAGGGACAGGGTAAGCAATCAGCCCCAGCATTTT
TRBV7-8	TRBJ2-7	.	.	CASSLQGYEQYF	TGTGCCAGCAGCCTACAGGGCTACGAGCAGTACTTC
TRBV7-9	TRBJ1-2	.	.	CASSLAQADRYGYTF	TGTGCCAGCAGCTTAGCGCAGGCCGATAGGTATGGCTACACCTTC
TRBV9	TRBJ1-6	.	once	CASSAGPTAPSPLHF	TGTGCCAGCAGCGCGGGACCCACAGCGCCTTCACCCCTCCACTTT
TRBV7-9	TRBJ1-5	.	.	CASSLEGQLDQPQHF	TGTGCCAGCAGCTTAGAAGGACAGCTGGATCAGCCCCAGCATTTT
TRBV12-3/TRBV12-4	TRBJ2-7	TRBD2	.	CASGLAGSYEQYF	TGTGCCAGCGGTCTAGCGGGATCCTACGAGCAGTACTTC
TRBV27	TRBJ2-5	.	.	CASSSEVGAETQYF	TGTGCCAGCAGTTCCGAGGTGGGAGCGGAGACCCAGTACTTC
TRBV12-5	TRBJ2-1	TRBD2	.	CASGLAGGVEQFF	TGTGCTAGTGGTTTAGCGGGAGGGGTTGAGCAGTTCTTC